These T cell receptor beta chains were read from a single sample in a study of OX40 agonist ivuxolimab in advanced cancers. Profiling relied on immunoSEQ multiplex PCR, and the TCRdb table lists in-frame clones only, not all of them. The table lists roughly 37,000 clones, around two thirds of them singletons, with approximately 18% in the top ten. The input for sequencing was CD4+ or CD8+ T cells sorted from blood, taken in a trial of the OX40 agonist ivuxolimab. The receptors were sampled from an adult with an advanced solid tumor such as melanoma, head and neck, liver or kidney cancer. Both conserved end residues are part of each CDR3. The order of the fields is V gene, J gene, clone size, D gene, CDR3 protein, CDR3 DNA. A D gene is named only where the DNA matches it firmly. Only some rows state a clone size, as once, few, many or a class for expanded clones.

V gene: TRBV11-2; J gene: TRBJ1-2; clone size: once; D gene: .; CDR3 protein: CASSWGPTPNYGYTF; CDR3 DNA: TGTGCCAGCAGTTGGGGGCCGACTCCTAACTATGGCTACACCTTC
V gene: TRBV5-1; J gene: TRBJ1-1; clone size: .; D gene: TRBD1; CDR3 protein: CASSNRDRGTEAFF; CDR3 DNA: TGCGCCAGCAGCAACCGGGACAGGGGCACTGAAGCTTTCTTT
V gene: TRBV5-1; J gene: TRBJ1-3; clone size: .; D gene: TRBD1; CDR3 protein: CASSFGQGSSGNTIYF; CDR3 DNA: TGCGCCAGCAGCTTCGGACAGGGCTCCTCTGGAAACACCATATATTTT
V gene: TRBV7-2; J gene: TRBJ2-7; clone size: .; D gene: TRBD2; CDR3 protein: CASSQGSGGAYEQYF; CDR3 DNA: TGTGCCAGCAGCCAAGGGAGCGGGGGGGCCTACGAGCAGTACTTC
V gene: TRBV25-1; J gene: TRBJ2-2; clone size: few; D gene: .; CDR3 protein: CASSNPGVAGELFF; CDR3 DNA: TGTGCCAGCAGTAACCCAGGGGTGGCCGGGGAGCTGTTTTTT
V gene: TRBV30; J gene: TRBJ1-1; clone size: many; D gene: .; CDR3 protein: CAWSVKVATEAFF; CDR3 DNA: TGTGCCTGGAGTGTAAAGGTTGCCACTGAAGCTTTCTTT
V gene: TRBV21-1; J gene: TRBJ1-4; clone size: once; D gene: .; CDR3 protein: CASSKAGEKLFF; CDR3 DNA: TGTGCCAGCAGCAAAGCAGGGGAAAAACTGTTTTTT
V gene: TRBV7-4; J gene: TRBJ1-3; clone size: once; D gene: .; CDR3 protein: CASSAGVRTGNTIYF; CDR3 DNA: TGTGCCAGCAGCGCGGGGGTAAGGACTGGAAACACCATATATTTT
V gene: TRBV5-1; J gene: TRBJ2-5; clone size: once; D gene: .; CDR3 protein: CASSLGPLGGETQYF; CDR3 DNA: TGCGCCAGCAGCTTGGGACCGTTGGGGGGAGAGACCCAGTACTTC
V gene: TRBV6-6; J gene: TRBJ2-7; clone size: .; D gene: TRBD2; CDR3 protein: CASSYETSSSYEQYF; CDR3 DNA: TGTGCCAGCAGTTACGAGACTAGCTCCTCCTACGAGCAGTACTTC